This entry concerns a single T cell receptor beta chain. This CDR3 is built from 15 residues. Per the germline V gene, CDR1 is PRHDT and CDR2 is FYEKMQ (reference sequence). Losses at the gene ends were 4 bases for V and 4 bases for J; bases not matched to a gene: 8. This sample was taken from a study of cytomegalovirus exposure and HLA in healthy donors. The PCR used 60 Vbeta and 13 Jbeta primers. The assay was immunoSEQ multiplex PCR, and TCRdb's table has in-frame clones only and misses some. The sample holds 200,000 to 250,000 clones; under 85% are singletons and the top ten take 1.5% to 2%. The chain couples TRBV13 to TRBJ1-1; 8 bases align to TRBD1. This clonotype was sampled from a man aged 50 or older in good health and CMV-seronegative. The specimen was PBMCs. CDR3 sequence reads: CASSSSDRATTEAFF. DNA for the CDR3: TGTGCCAGCAGCTCATCGGACAGGGCGACCACTGAAGCTTTCTTT.